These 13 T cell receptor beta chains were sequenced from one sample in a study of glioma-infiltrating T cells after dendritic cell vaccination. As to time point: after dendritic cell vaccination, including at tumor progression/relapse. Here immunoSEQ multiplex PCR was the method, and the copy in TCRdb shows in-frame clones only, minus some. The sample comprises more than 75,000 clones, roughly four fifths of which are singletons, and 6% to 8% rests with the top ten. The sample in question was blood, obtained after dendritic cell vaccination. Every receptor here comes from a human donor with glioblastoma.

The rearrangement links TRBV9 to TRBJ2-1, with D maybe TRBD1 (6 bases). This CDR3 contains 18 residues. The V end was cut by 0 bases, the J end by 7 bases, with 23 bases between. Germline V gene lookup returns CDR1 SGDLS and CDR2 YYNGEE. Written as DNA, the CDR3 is TGTGCCAGCAGCGTAGATACAGGGTCGACGGGTAGTAGGAATGAGCAGTTCTTC. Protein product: CASSVDTGSTGSRNEQFF. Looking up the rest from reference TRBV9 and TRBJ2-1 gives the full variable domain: DSGVTQTPKHLITATGQRVTLRCSPRSGDLSVYWYQQSLDQGLQFLIQYYNGEERAKGNILERFSAQQFPDLHSELNLSSLELGDSALYFCASSVDTGSTGSRNEQFFGPGTRLTVL.

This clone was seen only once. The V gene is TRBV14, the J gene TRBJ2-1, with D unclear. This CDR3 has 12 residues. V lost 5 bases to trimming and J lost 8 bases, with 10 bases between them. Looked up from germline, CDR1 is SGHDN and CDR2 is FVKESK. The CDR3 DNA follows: TGTGCCAGCAGCTTCTACTCCGATGAGCAGTTCTTC. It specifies CASSFYSDEQFF. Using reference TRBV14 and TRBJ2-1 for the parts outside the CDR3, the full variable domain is EAGVTQFPSHSVIEKGQTVTLRCDPISGHDNLYWYRRVMGKEIKFLLHFVKESKQDESGMPNNRFLAERTGGTYSTLKVQPAELEDSGVYFCASSFYSDEQFFGPGTRLTVL.

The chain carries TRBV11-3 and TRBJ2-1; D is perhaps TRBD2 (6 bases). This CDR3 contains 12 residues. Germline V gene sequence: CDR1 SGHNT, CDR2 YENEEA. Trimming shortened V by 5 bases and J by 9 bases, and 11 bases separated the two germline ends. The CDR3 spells CASSPGTVEQFF. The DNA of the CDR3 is TGTGCCAGCAGCCCCGGGACTGTTGAGCAGTTCTTC. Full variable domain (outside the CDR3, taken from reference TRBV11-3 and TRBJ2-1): EAGVVQSPRYKIIEKKQPVAFWCNPISGHNTLYWYLQNLGQGPELLIRYENEEAVDDSQLPKDRFSAERLKGVDSTLKIQPAELGDSAVYLCASSPGTVEQFFGPGTRLTVL.

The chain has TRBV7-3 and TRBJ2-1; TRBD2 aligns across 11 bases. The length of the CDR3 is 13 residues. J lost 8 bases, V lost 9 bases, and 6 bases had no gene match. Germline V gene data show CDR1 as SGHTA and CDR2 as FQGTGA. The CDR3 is CARLAGDFDEQFF. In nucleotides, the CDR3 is TGTGCCAGACTAGCGGGGGATTTCGATGAGCAGTTCTTC. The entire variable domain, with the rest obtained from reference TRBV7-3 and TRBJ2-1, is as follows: GAGVSQTPSNKVTEKGKYVELRCDPISGHTALYWYRQSLGQGPEFLIYFQGTGAADDSGLPNDRFFAVRPEGSVSTLKIQRTERGDSAVYLCARLAGDFDEQFFGPGTRLTVL.

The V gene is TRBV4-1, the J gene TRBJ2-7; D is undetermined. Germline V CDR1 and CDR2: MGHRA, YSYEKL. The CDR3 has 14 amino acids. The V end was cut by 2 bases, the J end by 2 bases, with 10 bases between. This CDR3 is CASSQLESAYEQYF. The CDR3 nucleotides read TGCGCCAGCAGCCAACTAGAGAGCGCCTACGAGCAGTACTTC.

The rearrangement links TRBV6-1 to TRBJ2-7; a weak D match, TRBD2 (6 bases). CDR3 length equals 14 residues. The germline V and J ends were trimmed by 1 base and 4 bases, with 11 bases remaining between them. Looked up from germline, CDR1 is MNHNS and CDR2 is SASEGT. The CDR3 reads CASSEDWRVYEQYF. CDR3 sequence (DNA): TGTGCCAGCAGTGAAGATTGGAGGGTGTACGAGCAGTACTTC.

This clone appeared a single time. The CDR3 nucleotides are TGTGCCACCGCAAGACAATACCAAGACGGGGAGCTGTTTTTT. As protein: CATARQYQDGELFF. The J gene is TRBJ2-2, the V gene TRBV6-4; D is unresolved. The CDR3 length is 14 residues. Germline lookup yields CDR1 MRHNA and CDR2 SNTAGT. Trimming removed 10 bases from V and 7 bases from J, with 19 bases in between.

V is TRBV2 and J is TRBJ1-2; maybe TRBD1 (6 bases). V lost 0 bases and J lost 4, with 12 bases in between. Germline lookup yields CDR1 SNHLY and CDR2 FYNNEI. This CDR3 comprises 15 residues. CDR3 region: CASSEATRTVYGYTF. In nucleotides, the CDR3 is TGTGCCAGCAGTGAAGCTACTAGGACAGTCTATGGCTACACCTTC.

CDR3 protein: CASSASGGLNEQFF. The CDR3 nucleotides are TGTGCCAGCAGTGCTAGCGGGGGGCTCAATGAGCAGTTCTTC. J is TRBJ2-1 and V is TRBV6-5; 11 bases map to TRBD2. J lost 6 bases, V lost 5 bases, and 3 bases had no gene match. Germline-derived CDR1 and CDR2 are MNHEY and SVGAGI. CDR3 length: 14 residues.

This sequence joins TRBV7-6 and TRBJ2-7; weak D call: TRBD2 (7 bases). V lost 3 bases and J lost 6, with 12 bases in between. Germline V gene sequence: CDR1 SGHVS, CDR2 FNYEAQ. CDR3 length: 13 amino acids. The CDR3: CASSFGGPVEQYF. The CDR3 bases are TGTGCCAGCAGCTTCGGGGGGCCGGTCGAGCAGTACTTC.

The DNA for the CDR3 is TGTGCCTGGAGTGAGAAGGGGAACATTCAGTACTTC. It translates to CAWSEKGNIQYF. This sequence joins TRBV30 and TRBJ2-4, with D possibly matching TRBD1 (5 bases). From germline, CDR1 is GTSNPN and CDR2 SVGIG (reference sequence). V lost 1 base and J 7 bases, leaving 8 bases between the germline ends. The CDR3 is 12 residues long.

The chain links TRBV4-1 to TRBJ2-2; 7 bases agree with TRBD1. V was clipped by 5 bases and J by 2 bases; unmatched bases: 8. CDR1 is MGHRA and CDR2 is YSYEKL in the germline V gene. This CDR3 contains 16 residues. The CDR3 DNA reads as TGCGCCAGCAGCACCACCGGGACAGAAAACACCGGGGAGCTGTTTTTT. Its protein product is CASSTTGTENTGELFF.

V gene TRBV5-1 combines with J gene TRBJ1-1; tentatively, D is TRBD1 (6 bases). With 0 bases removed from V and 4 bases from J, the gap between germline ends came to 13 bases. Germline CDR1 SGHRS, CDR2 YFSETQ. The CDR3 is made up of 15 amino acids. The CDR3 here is CASSLAQGFGTEAFF. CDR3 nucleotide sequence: TGCGCCAGCAGCTTGGCACAGGGATTCGGCACTGAAGCTTTCTTT.